Listed below are T cell receptor beta chains from one sample, sequenced in a study of cytomegalovirus exposure and HLA in healthy donors. Sequencing was performed with immunoSEQ multiplex PCR; in TCRdb, only in-frame clones are kept and a portion is missing. The sample has over 150,000 clones; 80% are singletons. Sequencing was performed on PBMCs. These receptors were obtained from a man aged 18 to 30 in good health and CMV-seropositive. CDR3s include the opening cysteine and the closing phenylalanine or tryptophan. Each record gives: D gene, J gene, V gene, clone size, CDR3 protein, CDR3 DNA. D genes are given only for firm matches. Expanded clones are given a class, and other clones once, few, many or no size at all.

D: TRBD2
J: TRBJ2-7
V: TRBV7-2
size: NA
CDR3: CASSSFKGGRKGEQYF
DNA: TGTGCCAGCAGCTCCTTTAAGGGCGGGAGGAAGGGCGAGCAGTACTTC

D: TRBD1
J: TRBJ2-6
V: TRBV5-1
size: once
CDR3: CASSTGAGANGLTF
DNA: TGCGCCAGCAGTACAGGGGCCGGGGCCAACGGCCTGACTTTC

D: NA
J: TRBJ1-1
V: TRBV7-9
size: NA
CDR3: CASSPTRDTEAFF
DNA: TGTGCCAGCAGCCCGACCCGGGACACTGAAGCTTTCTTT

D: TRBD2
J: TRBJ2-2
V: TRBV27
size: once
CDR3: CASRDRLAGNGGELFF
DNA: TGTGCCAGCAGAGACCGACTAGCGGGGAATGGCGGGGAGCTGTTTTTT

D: NA
J: TRBJ2-7
V: TRBV5-4
size: NA
CDR3: CASSLEFRRGIDYEQYF
DNA: TGTGCCAGCAGCTTGGAATTTAGGAGGGGAATTGACTACGAGCAGTACTTC

D: NA
J: TRBJ1-2
V: TRBV7-9
size: NA
CDR3: CSSRTQAGYTF
DNA: TGTTCCAGCAGGACACAGGCTGGCTACACCTTC

D: TRBD1
J: TRBJ1-2
V: TRBV15
size: NA
CDR3: CATSRDTRTGGVYTF
DNA: TGTGCCACCAGCAGAGATACCCGGACAGGGGGCGTCTACACCTTC

D: TRBD1
J: TRBJ2-2
V: TRBV10-3
size: NA
CDR3: CATMAGTVNTGELFF
DNA: TGTGCCACAATGGCCGGGACAGTAAACACCGGGGAGCTGTTTTTT

D: NA
J: TRBJ2-4
V: TRBV5-1
size: NA
CDR3: CASSFGQLAKNIQYF
DNA: TGCGCCAGCAGCTTTGGACAGCTAGCCAAAAACATTCAGTACTTC

D: NA
J: TRBJ2-7
V: TRBV5-8
size: NA
CDR3: CASWEAGSSYEQYF
DNA: TGTGCCAGCTGGGAGGCGGGGAGCTCCTACGAGCAGTACTTC

D: NA
J: TRBJ2-7
V: TRBV5-1
size: NA
CDR3: CASSLYYEQYF
DNA: TGCGCCAGCAGCTTGTACTACGAGCAGTACTTC

D: NA
J: TRBJ1-1
V: TRBV6-1
size: NA
CDR3: CASSVTSTVTEAFF
DNA: TGTGCCAGCAGCGTCACCTCGACAGTGACTGAAGCTTTCTTT

D: TRBD1
J: TRBJ1-2
V: TRBV7-3
size: NA
CDR3: CASSPQGQGYGYTF
DNA: TGTGCCAGCAGCCCGCAGGGACAGGGCTACGGCTACACCTTC

D: TRBD1
J: TRBJ1-2
V: TRBV30
size: NA
CDR3: CAWITGEYYGYTF
DNA: TGTGCCTGGATTACAGGGGAATACTATGGCTACACCTTC

D: NA
J: TRBJ2-6
V: TRBV9
size: NA
CDR3: CASSPRAGANVLTF
DNA: TGTGCCAGCAGCCCGAGGGCCGGGGCCAACGTCCTGACTTTC